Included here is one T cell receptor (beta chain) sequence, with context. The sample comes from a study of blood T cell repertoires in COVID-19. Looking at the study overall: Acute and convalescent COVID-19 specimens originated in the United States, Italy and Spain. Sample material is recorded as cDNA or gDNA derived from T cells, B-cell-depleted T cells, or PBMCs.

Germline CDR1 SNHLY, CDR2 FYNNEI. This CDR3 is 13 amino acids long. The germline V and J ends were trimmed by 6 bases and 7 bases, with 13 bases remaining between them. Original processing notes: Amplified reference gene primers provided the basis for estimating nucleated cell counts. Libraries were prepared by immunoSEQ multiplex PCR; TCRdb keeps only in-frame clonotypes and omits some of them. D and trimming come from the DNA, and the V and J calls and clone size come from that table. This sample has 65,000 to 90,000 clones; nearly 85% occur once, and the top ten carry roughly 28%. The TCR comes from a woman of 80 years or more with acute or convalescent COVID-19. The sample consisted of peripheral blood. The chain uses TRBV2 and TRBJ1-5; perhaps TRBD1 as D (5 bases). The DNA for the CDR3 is TGTGCCAGCAGCGGGGGTAACGAACAGCCCCAGCATTTT. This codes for CASSGGNEQPQHF.